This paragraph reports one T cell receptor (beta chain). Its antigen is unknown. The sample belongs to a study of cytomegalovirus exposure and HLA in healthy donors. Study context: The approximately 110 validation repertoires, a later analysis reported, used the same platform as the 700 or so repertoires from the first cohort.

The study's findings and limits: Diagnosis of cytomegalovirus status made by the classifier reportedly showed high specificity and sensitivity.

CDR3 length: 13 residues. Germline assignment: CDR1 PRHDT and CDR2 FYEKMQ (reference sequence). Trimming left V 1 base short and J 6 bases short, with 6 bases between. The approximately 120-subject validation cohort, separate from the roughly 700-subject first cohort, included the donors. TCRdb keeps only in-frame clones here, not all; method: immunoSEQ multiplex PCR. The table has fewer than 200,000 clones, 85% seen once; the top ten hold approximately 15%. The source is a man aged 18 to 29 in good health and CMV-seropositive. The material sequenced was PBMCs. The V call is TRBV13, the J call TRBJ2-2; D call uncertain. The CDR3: CASSLELSGELFF. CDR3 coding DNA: TGTGCCAGCAGCTTAGAATTATCCGGGGAGCTGTTTTTT.